This entry describes one T cell receptor (beta chain). The method was immunoSEQ multiplex PCR; TCRdb's version includes in-frame clones alone and lacks a portion of them. The sample contains tens of thousands of clones, just over 85% of which appear only once. Germline-derived CDR1 and CDR2 are MDHEN and SYDVKM. V was pared by 5 bases and J by 2 bases, with 6 bases of the junction left unmatched. The CDR3 loop spans 15 amino acids. Treatment indicated: randomized to nivolumab then ipilimumab (arm A) or the reverse (arm B). Patients had received no earlier DNA-damaging chemotherapy. From thawed PBMCs, live CD3+CD8+ cells negative for CD19 and CD56 were sorted. The data belong to a study of sequential checkpoint blockade in melanoma. As for the study in general: Both treatment sequences were followed by maintenance nivolumab.

The sequence came from a human donor with melanoma. This chain links TRBV28 with TRBJ1-2, with 9 bases identical to TRBD1. This sample comprised CD8+ T cells sorted from blood (inferred from file names), obtained from a patient given nivolumab and ipilimumab in sequence. CDR3 bases: TGTGCCAGCAGTAAACTCGGGACAGGGAACTATGGCTACACCTTC. This codes for CASSKLGTGNYGYTF.